This passage covers 10 T cell receptor beta chains from one sample sequenced in a study of blood T cell repertoires in COVID-19. Produced via immunoSEQ multiplex PCR; TCRdb's table is partial and in-frame only. This table has about 290,000 clones, around nine tenths appearing once. The specimen was PBMCs or T cells enriched from blood (not recorded which). All receptors derive from a woman between 40 and 55 years old who had recovered from COVID-19.

This clone appeared once. The chain is built from TRBV19 and TRBJ1-6; TRBD1 matches 7 bases. CDR1 is LNHDA, CDR2 SQIVND, per germline (reference sequence). The CDR3 runs 16 residues. V lost 4 bases, J lost 0 bases, and 3 bases stayed unmatched. The CDR3 loop is CASSKDRSSYNSPLHF. The DNA for the CDR3 is TGTGCCAGTAGTAAGGACAGGAGCTCCTATAATTCACCCCTCCACTTT.

CDR3 residues: CSVGRTDQETQYF. DNA of the CDR3: TGCAGCGTTGGAAGGACAGACCAAGAGACCCAGTACTTC. The gene calls are TRBV29-1 and TRBJ2-5; possible D gene TRBD1, 6 bases. V was pared by 4 bases and J by 0 bases, with 9 bases between. CDR3 length equals 13 residues. The germline gives CDR1 SQVTM, CDR2 ANQGSEA.

The chain carries TRBV24-1 and TRBJ2-2; D unresolved. Germline V gives CDR1 KGHDR, CDR2 SFDVKD. V was cut by 5 bases and J by 1 base, with 4 bases left in between. CDR3 size: 13 residues. CDR3 sequence reads: CATSGRNTGELFF. In DNA form, the CDR3 reads TGTGCCACCAGTGGCAGGAACACCGGGGAGCTGTTTTTT.

CDR3 nucleotides: TGTGCCAGCAGCCCTCGACAGGGATCCTACGAGCAGTACTTC. The encoded protein is CASSPRQGSYEQYF. This chain connects TRBV9 to TRBJ2-7; 7 nucleotides line up with TRBD1. The germline V gene encodes CDR1 SGDLS and CDR2 YYNGEE. CDR3 size: 14 residues. Trimming cost V 4 bases and J 1 base; bases outside gene matches: 5.

V is TRBV11-2 and J is TRBJ2-4, with TRBD2 matching 12 bases. Germline values: CDR1 SGHAT, CDR2 FQNNGV. V was clipped by 4 bases and J by 9 bases; unmatched bases: 16. The CDR3 has 18 residues. The CDR3 region is CASSSTSGGHPRKVIQYF. Written as DNA, the CDR3 is TGTGCCAGCAGCTCTACTAGCGGGGGGCACCCCCGAAAGGTCATTCAGTACTTC.

The rearrangement uses TRBV10-2 and TRBJ1-5; TRBD1 agrees at 8 bases. The V gene's germline CDR1 is WSHSY and CDR2 SAAADI. V lost 2 bases, J lost 1 base, and 1 base stayed unmatched. The CDR3 runs to 15 residues. The CDR3 reads CASSEAGGSNQPQHF. The CDR3 nucleotides are TGCGCCAGCAGTGAGGCAGGGGGCAGCAATCAGCCCCAGCATTTT.

V is TRBV15 and J is TRBJ1-1; perhaps TRBD1 as D (6 bases). CDR3 size: 14 residues. CDR1 is LNHNV and CDR2 is YYDKDF in the germline V gene (reference sequence). Trimming removed 3 bases from V and 1 base from J, with 9 bases in between. The CDR3 region has the DNA TGTGCCACCAGCAGGAGCAGGGGGAACACTGAAGCTTTCTTT. Translated: CATSRSRGNTEAFF.

This clone was detected only once. At the DNA level, this CDR3 is encoded by other sequences in the same sample as well. The rearrangement links TRBV5-1 to TRBJ1-3, with D unclear. V was trimmed by 0 bases and J by 0 bases, leaving 7 bases between them. The CDR3 contains 15 residues. Germline V gives CDR1 SGHRS, CDR2 YFSETQ. DNA of the CDR3: TGCGCCAGCAGCTTGGACGGGAGCTCTGGAAACACCATATATTTT. Encoded protein: CASSLDGSSGNTIYF.

This clone was observed a handful of times. The chain has TRBV7-2 and TRBJ2-7, with a tentative D call TRBD1 (7 bases). The CDR3 spans 15 residues. Trimming took 5 bases from V and 0 from J, leaving 14 bases between them. CDR1 SGHTA and CDR2 FQGNSA come from the germline V gene. CDR3 nucleotides: TGTGCCAGCAGCCCAGGGGGGTCTCGCTCCTACGAGCAGTACTTC. This gives the protein CASSPGGSRSYEQYF. The full variable domain, completed using reference TRBV7-2 and TRBJ2-7, is GAGVSQSPSNKVTEKGKDVELRCDPISGHTALYWYRQSLGQGLEFLIYFQGNSAPDKSGLPSDRFSAERTGGSVSTLTIQRTQQEDSAVYLCASSPGGSRSYEQYFGPGTRLTVT.

V gene TRBV7-9 combines with J gene TRBJ2-3; D is perhaps TRBD1 (6 bases). Germline CDR1 reads SEHNR; CDR2 reads FQNEAQ (reference sequence). The V gene lost 1 base and the J gene lost 2 bases, with 10 bases spanning the gap. The CDR3 has 15 residues. The CDR3, as DNA: TGTGCCAGCAGCTTAGGCCGGGACACCACAGATACGCAGTATTTT. Its protein is CASSLGRDTTDTQYF.